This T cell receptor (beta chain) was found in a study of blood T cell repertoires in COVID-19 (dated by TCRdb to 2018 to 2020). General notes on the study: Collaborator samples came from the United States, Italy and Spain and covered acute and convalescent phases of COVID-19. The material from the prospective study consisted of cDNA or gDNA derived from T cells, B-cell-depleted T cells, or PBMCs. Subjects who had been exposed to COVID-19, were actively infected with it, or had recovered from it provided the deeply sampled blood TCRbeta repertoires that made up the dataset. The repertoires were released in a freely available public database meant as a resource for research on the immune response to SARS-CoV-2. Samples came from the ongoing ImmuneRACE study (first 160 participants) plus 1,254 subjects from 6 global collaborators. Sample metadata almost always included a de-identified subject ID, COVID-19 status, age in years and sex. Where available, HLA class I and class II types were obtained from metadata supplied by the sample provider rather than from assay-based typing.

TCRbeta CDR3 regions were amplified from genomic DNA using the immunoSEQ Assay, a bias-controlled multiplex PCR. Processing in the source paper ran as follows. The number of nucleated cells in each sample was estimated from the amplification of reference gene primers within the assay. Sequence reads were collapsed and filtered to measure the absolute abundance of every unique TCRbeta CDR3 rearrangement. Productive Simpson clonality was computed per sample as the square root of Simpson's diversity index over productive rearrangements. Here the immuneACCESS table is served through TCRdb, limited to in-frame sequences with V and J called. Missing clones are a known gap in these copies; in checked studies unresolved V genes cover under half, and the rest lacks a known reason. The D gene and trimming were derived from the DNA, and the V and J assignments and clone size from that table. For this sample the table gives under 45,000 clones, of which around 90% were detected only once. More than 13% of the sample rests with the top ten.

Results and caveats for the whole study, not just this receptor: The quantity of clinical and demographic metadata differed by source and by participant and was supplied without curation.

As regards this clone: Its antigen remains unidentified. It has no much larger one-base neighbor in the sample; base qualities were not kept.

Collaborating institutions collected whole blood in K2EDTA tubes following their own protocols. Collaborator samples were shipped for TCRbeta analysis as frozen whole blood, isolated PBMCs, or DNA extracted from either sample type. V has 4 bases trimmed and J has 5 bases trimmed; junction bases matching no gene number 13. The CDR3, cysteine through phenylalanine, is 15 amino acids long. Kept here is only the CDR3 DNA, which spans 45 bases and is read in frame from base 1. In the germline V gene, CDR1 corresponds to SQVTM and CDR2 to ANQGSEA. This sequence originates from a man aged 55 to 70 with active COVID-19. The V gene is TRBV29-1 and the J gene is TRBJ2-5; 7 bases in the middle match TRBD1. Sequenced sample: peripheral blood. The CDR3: CSVAPDRVQGETQYF. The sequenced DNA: TGCAGCGTTGCCCCAGACAGGGTGCAAGGGGAGACCCAGTACTTC.